What follows describes a single T cell receptor beta chain. The antigen is not known. Researchers report immunoSEQ v3.0 was run at survey level. Sequencing was directed toward roughly 35,000-55,000 T-cell genomes in each sample. Measured with immunoSEQ multiplex PCR; TCRdb has only the in-frame clones, and not every one. Of around 30,000 clones in the sample, approximately 85% were seen once. The record originates from a study of long-term antiretroviral therapy in people with HIV. Findings and limits, study-wide: Versus controls, repertoires in people with HIV had narrower CDR3 length ranges.

This TCR was recovered from a man aged 40-49 years with HIV. The source was unsorted PBMCs, collected 3 years after starting antiretroviral therapy.

CDR3 loop: CATSTRDLGSIQPQHF. The CDR3 DNA is TGTGCCACCAGCACGAGAGATTTGGGCAGCATCCAGCCCCAGCATTTT. The chain is built from TRBV15 and TRBJ1-5; no firm D call. Germline CDR1 is LNHNV and CDR2 is YYDKDF (reference sequence). The ends were cut back, 4 bases at V and 7 bases at J, with 20 bases in the middle. The CDR3 has 16 residues.